The 30 T cell receptor beta chains listed next were all sequenced from one sample in a study of T-cell memory formation after mild COVID-19. TCRdb redid the calling of the 5' RACE reads with MiXCR, one entry per CDR3 protein. This table has a few hundred thousand distinct CDR3 sequences, approximately 21% appearing once. The sample was PBMCs or a T cell subset sorted from them (not recorded which). These receptor sequences come from an adult woman who had mild COVID-19 (a few samples of this study predate the infection). Cell type and time point are not known.

In this sample, this clonotype turned up a few times. DNA for the CDR3: TGTGCCAGCAGACCTACCTTAGGGACTAGCGGGGGCCTTTTCAGCTCCTACAATGAGCAGTTCTTC. Protein sequence: CASRPTLGTSGGLFSSYNEQFF. The rearrangement joins TRBV27 to TRBJ2-1, with 14 positions matching TRBD2. The germline gives CDR1 MNHEY, CDR2 SMNVEV (reference sequence). This CDR3 contains 22 residues. The ends lost 6 bases at V and 0 bases at J; junction bases unmatched: 19.

On this clonotype itself: One end of the junction fails to match germline, which may point to a read error. The V call is TRBV6-5, the J call TRBJ1-1; TRBD1 is a possible D gene (5 bases). Germline lookup yields CDR1 MNHEY and CDR2 SVGAGI. The CDR3 length is 13 residues. CDR3 sequence (DNA): TGTGCCAGCAGTTTTTTCGGGACTGGTGAAGATTTCTTT. Its translation is CASSFFGTGEDFF.

This clonotype was seen more than once but under ten times. The chain has TRBV6-1 and TRBJ1-1; no clear D gene. Germline values: CDR1 MNHNS, CDR2 SASEGT. Trimming took 6 bases from V and 1 from J, leaving 12 bases between them. The CDR3 spans 14 residues. CDR3 in DNA: TGTGCCAGCAGACAGACGGATCCGAACACTGAAGCTTTCTTT. It translates to CASRQTDPNTEAFF.

This clonotype was observed a handful of times. The chain is built from TRBV24-1 and TRBJ2-3, with 11 bases lining up with TRBD2. The CDR3 length is 16 residues. Per germline, CDR1 KGHDR and CDR2 SFDVKD. Germline trimming cut 3 bases from V and 6 bases from J; bases unmatched to any gene: 7. The CDR3: CATSDRSSGGLDTQYF. The CDR3 DNA sequence: TGTGCCACCAGTGATCGATCTAGCGGGGGGTTGGATACGCAGTATTTT.

This clonotype was seen only a few times. The chain employs TRBV4-1 and TRBJ2-1, with 8 bases that match TRBD2. J lost 6 bases, V lost 0 bases, and 4 bases had no gene match. The CDR3 has 15 amino acids. Germline loops: CDR1 MGHRA, CDR2 YSYEKL. CDR3 in amino acids: CASSQDLAGLNEQFF. In DNA form, the CDR3 reads TGCGCCAGCAGCCAAGACTTAGCGGGGCTCAATGAGCAGTTCTTC.

V is TRBV7-2 and J is TRBJ2-1, with 9 bases identical to TRBD2. V was pared by 6 bases and J by 6 bases, with 9 bases of the junction left unmatched. The CDR3 loop spans 15 amino acids. The germline V gene encodes CDR1 SGHTA and CDR2 FQGNSA. The CDR3 nucleotides read TGTGCCAGCAGTTCCTCTAGCGGGATTACCAATGAGCAGTTCTTC. Translation: CASSSSSGITNEQFF. The full variable domain, rest sourced from reference TRBV7-2 and TRBJ2-1, is GAGVSQSPSNKVTEKGKDVELRCDPISGHTALYWYRQSLGQGLEFLIYFQGNSAPDKSGLPSDRFSAERTGGSVSTLTIQRTQQEDSAVYLCASSSSSGITNEQFFGPGTRLTVL.

On this clonotype: An end of the junction differs from the germline gene, which may be a read error. J is TRBJ1-4 and V is TRBV6-5; D remains unclear. This CDR3 contains 9 residues. The germline CDR1 and CDR2 sequences are MNHEY and SVGAGI. In DNA, the CDR3 is TGTGCCCGGGATGAGAAACTGTTTTTT. Translated: CARDEKLFF.

The chain employs TRBV7-9 and TRBJ2-2, with 7 bases fitting TRBD2. J gave up 6 bases and V 5 bases, and 6 bases lay outside the gene matches. The CDR3 is 14 residues long. Germline loops: CDR1 SEHNR, CDR2 FQNEAQ (reference sequence). Here the CDR3 DNA reads TGTGCCAGCAGCCCCCGGGGAGGGCCCGGGGAGCTGTTTTTT. It is translated as CASSPRGGPGELFF.

This clonotype was seen a handful of times. V gene TRBV4-1 combines with J gene TRBJ2-1; 7 nucleotides line up with TRBD2. The CDR3 contains 17 residues. The germline V gene encodes CDR1 MGHRA and CDR2 YSYEKL. The trim removed 1 base at V and 0 bases at J, leaving 6 bases unmatched. Written as DNA, the CDR3 is TGCGCCAGCAGCCAAGGACTAGCTGAAAGCTCCTACAATGAGCAGTTCTTC. Translation gives CASSQGLAESSYNEQFF.

This sequence joins TRBV6-6 and TRBJ1-2; D perhaps matches TRBD1 (6 bases). The CDR3 runs to 14 residues. From germline, CDR1 is MNHNY and CDR2 SVGAGI (reference sequence). Trimming pared 4 bases from V and 0 bases from J, leaving 9 bases between. The CDR3 DNA reads as TGTGCCAGCAGTTCCCGGGACACTAACTATGGCTACACCTTC. This translates into CASSSRDTNYGYTF.

This clonotype was seen only a few times. The genes are TRBV4-1 and TRBJ2-3, with TRBD2 identical over 10 bases. Germline loops: CDR1 MGHRA, CDR2 YSYEKL. V trimming: 3 bases; J trimming: 1 base; junction bases outside the gene matches: 10. The CDR3 spans 18 residues. The DNA of the CDR3 is TGCGCCAGCAGCCAGCAATCGACCCTAGCGGGGGGCACAGATACGCAGTATTTT. Its protein product is CASSQQSTLAGGTDTQYF.

Details on this clonotype: A much more abundant neighbour one base away suggests this may be a read error. The chain couples TRBV12-3 or TRBV12-4 to TRBJ2-2, with 7 bases that match TRBD2. J lost 6 bases, V lost 6 bases, and 10 bases had no gene match. This CDR3 has 15 residues. The CDR3 region has the DNA TGTGCCAGCAGCGCGGGACTATTCAACCCCGGGGAGCTGTTTTTT. This gives the protein CASSAGLFNPGELFF.

V gene TRBV6-2 or TRBV6-3 combines with J gene TRBJ2-5; 10 bases align to TRBD2. The CDR3 is made up of 15 amino acids. Germline assignment: CDR1 MNHEY and CDR2 SVGEGT. The V gene end was trimmed by 6 bases and the J gene end by 5 bases; junction bases not matched to a gene: 9. CDR3 protein: CASRTSGGGGETQYF. The DNA of the CDR3 is TGTGCCAGCAGGACGAGCGGGGGGGGCGGGGAGACCCAGTACTTC.

The chain uses TRBV6-2 or TRBV6-3 and TRBJ2-7; D might be TRBD1 (6 bases). CDR3 size: 15 residues. Trimming cost V 2 bases and J 5 bases, with 16 bases left between them. Germline V lookup: CDR1 MNHEY, CDR2 SVGEGT. The CDR3, as DNA: TGTGCCAGCAGTTACACCAGCCAAACAGGGAACGAGCAGTACTTC. Amino acid sequence: CASSYTSQTGNEQYF.

This rearrangement joins TRBV6-2 or TRBV6-3 to TRBJ2-7, with no clear D. In germline, CDR1 is MNHEY, CDR2 SVGEGT. V was cut by 6 bases and J by 3 bases, with 15 bases left in between. CDR3 length: 14 residues. The CDR3 is CASRGFLTLYEQYF. DNA of the CDR3: TGTGCCAGCAGGGGTTTCCTCACCCTCTACGAGCAGTACTTC.

With regard to this clonotype: At one of its ends the junction is not consistent with the germline gene, which may arise from a read error. This chain links TRBV20-1 with TRBJ2-7, with D tentatively TRBD2 (5 bases). Germline CDR1 is DFQATT and CDR2 is SNEGSKA (reference sequence). The CDR3 is 13 residues long. CDR3 nucleotides: TGCAGTGCAAGAGGACTCCGGGCCTACGAGCAGTACTTC. This encodes CSARGLRAYEQYF.

There are a few counts of this clonotype. V gene TRBV4-1 combines with J gene TRBJ1-1, with D hard to call. Germline CDR1 is MGHRA and CDR2 is YSYEKL. V lost 4 bases to trimming and J lost 8 bases, with 26 bases between them. The CDR3 runs to 17 residues. The CDR3 DNA reads TGCGCCAGCAGCCTTCGTGGAGGTTGGCAGGCCTCTCTAGAAGCTTTCTTT. This encodes CASSLRGGWQASLEAFF.

This clonotype was detected only a few times. The chain joins TRBV27 to TRBJ2-6; D ambiguous. This CDR3 region has 15 residues. V was shortened by 5 bases and J by 0 bases, with 8 bases between the two germline ends. CDR1 and CDR2 from the germline V gene are MNHEY and SMNVEV (reference sequence). CDR3 sequence: CASSPDPSGANVLTF. CDR3 DNA: TGTGCCAGCAGTCCGGACCCCTCTGGGGCCAACGTCCTGACTTTC.

This clonotype was counted between two and nine times. The genes are TRBV24-1 and TRBJ2-1; D uncertain. The germline CDR1 and CDR2 sequences are KGHDR and SFDVKD. Trimming removed 1 base from V and 4 bases from J, with 4 bases in between. There are 13 residues in the CDR3. Here the CDR3 DNA reads TGTGCCACCAGTGATTTAGGTTACAATGAGCAGTTCTTC. This gives the protein CATSDLGYNEQFF.

This clonotype was seen more than once but under ten times. V gene TRBV6-2 or TRBV6-3 combines with J gene TRBJ1-1; D not resolved. This CDR3 contains 13 residues. The ends were cut back, 2 bases at V and 1 base at J, with 5 bases in the middle. Germline V gene data show CDR1 as MNHEY and CDR2 as SVGEGT. This CDR3 is CASSYVKNTEAFF. For the CDR3, the DNA is TGTGCCAGCAGTTACGTCAAGAACACTGAAGCTTTCTTT.

This clonotype has a handful of counts. The chain recombines TRBV12-3 or TRBV12-4 with TRBJ2-7; no clear D. The CDR3 extends over 14 amino acids. V was cut by 3 bases and J by 5 bases, with 14 bases left in between. The CDR3 DNA reads TGTGCCAGCAGTTTGGGGAAAAAGGATGACGAGCAGTACTTC. Encoded protein: CASSLGKKDDEQYF.

This clonotype came up a few times. The J gene is TRBJ2-7, the V gene TRBV7-9; 8 bases agree with TRBD1. Unmatched junction bases numbered 11, after V lost 4 bases and J lost 3 bases. CDR1 is SEHNR, CDR2 FQNEAQ, per germline (reference sequence). The CDR3 covers 16 residues. Here the CDR3 DNA reads TGTGCCAGCAGCTGGGAGACAGGGGTGGAGAACTACGAGCAGTACTTC. Encoded protein: CASSWETGVENYEQYF.

The table lists this clonotype with many counts. This sequence joins TRBV30 and TRBJ2-2; 9 bases are a match to TRBD2. CDR1 and CDR2 from the germline V gene are GTSNPN and SVGIG (reference sequence). This CDR3 has 17 amino acids. V trimming: 0 bases; J trimming: 6 bases; junction bases outside the gene matches: 11. The CDR3 coding sequence is TGTGCCTGGAGTGTCCTTCTTAGCGGGAGAGGGGCCGGGGAGCTGTTTTTT. Protein product: CAWSVLLSGRGAGELFF.

This rearrangement joins TRBV2 to TRBJ1-2; no firm D call. The germline CDR1 and CDR2 sequences are SNHLY and FYNNEI. V lost 5 bases and J 14 bases, leaving 9 bases between the germline ends. The CDR3 spans 9 residues. CDR3 DNA: TGTGCCAGCAGTACGATCGGGACCTTC. Residues: CASSTIGTF.

This sequence joins TRBV5-5 and TRBJ2-1; D not resolved. CDR1 and CDR2 from the germline V gene are SGHKS and YYEKEE (reference sequence). This CDR3 region has 14 residues. Trimming removed 2 bases from V and 5 bases from J, with 11 bases in between. Here the CDR3 reads CASSFPRSNNEQFF. The CDR3, as DNA: TGTGCCAGCAGCTTCCCGAGATCCAACAATGAGCAGTTCTTC.

This clonotype has ten or more counts. The chain is built from TRBV29-1 and TRBJ2-2; D unresolved. CDR3 length: 13 residues. Looked up from germline, CDR1 is SQVTM and CDR2 is ANQGSEA. The V and J ends lost 5 bases and 6 bases respectively, with 13 bases between them. The CDR3 region is CSVSLLVAGELFF. CDR3 bases: TGCAGCGTTAGCCTCCTTGTTGCCGGGGAGCTGTTTTTT.

The chain joins TRBV30 to TRBJ1-1; no firm D call. The CDR3 contains 13 residues. CDR1 GTSNPN and CDR2 SVGIG come from the germline V gene (reference sequence). CDR3 nucleotides: TGTGCAGCAGACAAATTACAGAACACTGAAGCTTTCTTT. It translates to CAADKLQNTEAFF.

The V call is TRBV5-1, the J call TRBJ2-7, with 10 bases lining up with TRBD1. CDR1 is SGHRS, CDR2 YFSETQ, per germline. J lost 7 bases, V lost 3 bases, and 10 bases had no gene match. The CDR3 length is 15 residues. The CDR3 DNA follows: TGCGCCAGCAGCTCCGGGACAGGGGTCCGTTTTGAGCAGTACTTC. It encodes CASSSGTGVRFEQYF.

This chain joins TRBV4-1 and TRBJ1-1; D uncertain. Germline V gene sequence: CDR1 MGHRA, CDR2 YSYEKL. V shed 6 bases and J shed 5 bases, with 19 bases lying between them. This CDR3 has 15 amino acids. The CDR3 coding sequence is TGCGCCAGCAGAAACATCGACCGGGTGAGAACTGAAGCTTTCTTT. Encoded protein: CASRNIDRVRTEAFF.

This chain joins TRBV6-2 or TRBV6-3 and TRBJ2-3; TRBD2 might be the D (5 bases). V was trimmed by 7 bases and J by 9 bases, leaving 17 bases between them. CDR3 size: 13 residues. Germline lookup yields CDR1 MNHEY and CDR2 SVGEGT. CDR3 residues: CASTLLREGTQYF. The CDR3 bases are TGTGCCAGCACCCTCCTTCGGGAAGGGACGCAGTATTTT.